The 12 T cell receptor beta chains reported below all come from one sample, sequenced in a study of PD-1 blockade in mismatch repair-deficient tumors. The assay was immunoSEQ multiplex PCR, and TCRdb's table has in-frame clones only and misses some. Of 49,000 or so clones in the sample, 81% are singletons; the top ten hold about 8.3%. Sequencing was performed on peripheral blood, taken approximately 18 weeks after starting pembrolizumab. These receptors all stem from an adult with mismatch repair-deficient cancer.

The chain has TRBV9 and TRBJ2-5; 7 bases fit TRBD1. This CDR3 has 13 residues. Unmatched junction bases numbered 3, after V lost 2 bases and J lost 5 bases. In germline, CDR1 is SGDLS, CDR2 YYNGEE. This chain's CDR3 is CASSVGTAETQYF. CDR3 in DNA: TGTGCCAGCAGCGTGGGGACAGCCGAGACCCAGTACTTC.

The chain is built from TRBV25-1 and TRBJ2-7; D call uncertain. Germline loops: CDR1 MGHDK, CDR2 SYGVNS. The CDR3 length is 12 residues. Trimming removed 1 base from V and 3 bases from J, with 4 bases in between. The CDR3 coding sequence is TGTGCCAGCAGTGAATGGGGCTACGAGCAGTACTTC. Translating gives CASSEWGYEQYF.

The rearrangement uses TRBV7-2 and TRBJ2-7; 7 nucleotides align to TRBD2. Trimming cost V 1 base and J 3 bases; bases outside gene matches: 6. The CDR3 consists of 15 residues. Germline V CDR1 and CDR2: SGHTA, FQGNSA. CDR3 residues: CASSLGETSIYEQYF. For the CDR3, the DNA is TGTGCCAGCAGCTTAGGAGAGACTAGCATCTACGAGCAGTACTTC.

The V gene is TRBV7-2, the J gene TRBJ2-7; D may be TRBD1 or TRBD2 (6 bases each). Germline CDR1 is SGHTA and CDR2 is FQGNSA. The CDR3 loop spans 15 amino acids. Trimming left V 6 bases short and J 5 bases short, with 20 bases between. The CDR3 bases are TGTGCCAGCAGTCCCGGAACAGGGAGGCGCCACGAGCAGTACTTC. Encoded protein: CASSPGTGRRHEQYF.

Notes on this clone: This may arise from a read error, as a much more abundant clone is one base away. V and J are TRBV6-5 and TRBJ1-1, with a weak D call TRBD1 (6 bases). This CDR3 comprises 12 residues. V lost 6 bases and J lost 1, with 6 bases in between. Germline CDR1 is MNHEY and CDR2 is SVGAGI. The CDR3 DNA is TGTGCCAGCAGGACAGGGAACACTGAAGCTTTCTTT. Amino acid sequence: CASRTGNTEAFF.

The rearrangement joins TRBV4-2 to TRBJ2-7; 7 nucleotides agree with TRBD2. CDR3 length equals 17 residues. Trimming removed 3 bases from V and 2 bases from J; junction bases left unmatched: 13. Germline V lookup: CDR1 LGHNA, CDR2 YNFKEQ. The CDR3 DNA sequence: TGTGCCAGCAGCCAGGATATCCCTGCGGGAGAGGCCTACGAGCAGTACTTC. This translates into CASSQDIPAGEAYEQYF.

Here the CDR3 reads CASNGQSNEQFF. The CDR3 DNA sequence: TGTGCCAGCAATGGACAGTCCAATGAGCAGTTCTTC. J is TRBJ2-1 and V is TRBV2, with a tentative D call TRBD1 (6 bases). This CDR3 has 12 amino acids. With 7 bases removed from V and 6 bases from J, the gap between germline ends came to 10 bases. Per the germline V gene, CDR1 is SNHLY and CDR2 is FYNNEI. Full variable domain (rest looked up from reference TRBV2 and TRBJ2-1): EPEVTQTPSHQVTQMGQEVILRCVPISNHLYFYWYRQILGQKVEFLVSFYNNEISEKSEIFDDQFSVERPDGSNFTLKIRSTKLEDSAMYFCASNGQSNEQFFGPGTRLTVL.

The table lists this clone with a few counts. This chain joins TRBV6-1 and TRBJ2-1; TRBD2 agrees at 12 bases. The germline V gene has CDR1 MNHNS and CDR2 SASEGT. This CDR3 is 17 amino acids long. The V gene end was trimmed by 2 bases and the J gene end by 3 bases; junction bases not matched to a gene: 5. CDR3: CASSEYQLAGGYNEQFF. CDR3 bases: TGTGCCAGCAGTGAATATCAACTAGCGGGAGGCTACAATGAGCAGTTCTTC.

This clone occurred a few times. The V call is TRBV2, the J call TRBJ1-5; 7 bases fit TRBD1. CDR1 and CDR2 (germline): SNHLY, FYNNEI. This CDR3 region has 14 residues. The trim removed 8 bases at V and 3 bases at J, leaving 7 bases unmatched. The CDR3: CASAGGQPNQPQHF. In nucleotides, the CDR3 is TGTGCCAGCGCAGGGGGACAGCCCAATCAGCCCCAGCATTTT.

J is TRBJ2-5 and V is TRBV9; D is unclear. V shed 0 bases and J shed 0 bases, with 6 bases lying between them. The CDR3 length is 14 residues. The germline V gene has CDR1 SGDLS and CDR2 YYNGEE. This chain's CDR3 is CASSVGLNQETQYF. The CDR3, as DNA: TGTGCCAGCAGCGTAGGACTGAACCAAGAGACCCAGTACTTC.

CDR3 sequence (DNA): TGTGCCAGCAGCTTAGAAGTAAACATTCAGTACTTC. This sequence encodes CASSLEVNIQYF. The genes are TRBV7-2 and TRBJ2-4; D gene unclear. Germline CDR1 SGHTA, CDR2 FQGNSA. CDR3 length: 12 residues. V lost 1 base and J lost 6, with 4 bases in between.

The chain carries TRBV18 and TRBJ2-1, with 10 bases identical to TRBD2. CDR3 length equals 15 residues. Per the germline V gene, CDR1 is KGHSH and CDR2 is LQKENI. V lost 4 bases to trimming and J lost 6 bases; unmatched junction nucleotides: 6. CDR3 coding DNA: TGTGCCAGCTCACTCGGGGGACTAGCGCCCAATGAGCAGTTCTTC. Its translation: CASSLGGLAPNEQFF.